Listed below are T cell receptor beta chains from one sample, sequenced in a study of cytomegalovirus exposure and HLA in healthy donors. TCRdb keeps only in-frame clones here, not all; method: immunoSEQ multiplex PCR. Counted here are 100,000 to 150,000 clones, about three quarters occurring once; the ten biggest clones make up around 2.1%. The sample comprised PBMCs. The receptors stem from a man aged 45-60 years in good health and CMV-seronegative. Each CDR3 is given without its conserved first and last residue.

TRBV5-6	TRBJ2-1	ASSLGRERSYNEQF
TRBV19	TRBJ2-5	ASSIGVGTSGGDQETQY
TRBV7-2	TRBJ1-4	ASSLASGNEKLF
TRBV19	TRBJ1-2	ASSMSPGDGYT
TRBV6-5	TRBJ1-6	ASNEGAHNSPLH
TRBV5-4	TRBJ2-4	ASRPTNGGLGENIQY
TRBV6-1	TRBJ1-5	ASSGQGVVVQPQH
TRBV4-1	TRBJ2-5	ASSHEQGSAETQY
TRBV11-2	TRBJ2-6	ASSSQRHSGANVLT
TRBV6-5	TRBJ1-3	ASSRGVAGNTIY
TRBV9	TRBJ2-5	ASSVGSAKEETQY
TRBV5-4	TRBJ2-2	ASSSAGTGRWGELF
TRBV6-1	TRBJ1-3	ASSPMVSGNTIY
TRBV4-2	TRBJ2-7	ASSPPAGTPYEQY
TRBV5-1	TRBJ1-1	ASSPGEREDTEAF
TRBV4-1	TRBJ1-2	ASSQPMTGTGYGYT
TRBV5-1	TRBJ1-1	ASSGGTANTEAF
TRBV2	TRBJ2-4	ASRGSTGYSKIAKNIQY
TRBV7-2	TRBJ1-1	ASSLAREVKAF
TRBV25-1	TRBJ2-3	ASSEWAGGSDTQY
TRBV28	TRBJ2-5	ASRLPGYQETQY
TRBV19	TRBJ2-7	AAGQGARDEQY
TRBV6-5	TRBJ1-1	ASSFTENTEAF
TRBV4-2	TRBJ2-5	ASSQDGTGSETQY
TRBV5-6	TRBJ2-3	ASSLRAGGTLIPDTQY
TRBV7-8	TRBJ1-3	ASSSDRVNTIY
TRBV4-1	TRBJ2-1	ASSQDPSGGADEQF
TRBV4-1	TRBJ2-2	ASSQLGLPNTGELF
TRBV11-2	TRBJ1-2	ASSLVGRYHGYT
TRBV5-5	TRBJ2-4	ASSLGPVENIQY
TRBV9	TRBJ1-1	ASSVSQGSTEAF
TRBV13	TRBJ2-7	ASSSSDRDEQY
TRBV6-4	TRBJ1-4	ASIQGEKLF
TRBV5-1	TRBJ2-1	ASSAGGLYNEQF
TRBV28	TRBJ2-3	ATQGAANTQY
TRBV7-6	TRBJ1-5	ASSSHDTRQGAQPQH
TRBV6-5	TRBJ1-5	ASRPQGISNQPQH
TRBV19	TRBJ1-2	ASSEGQHYYGYT
TRBV19	TRBJ2-1	ASRGASGGDNEQF
TRBV6-1	TRBJ1-1	ASSDMAWGVNTEAF
TRBV30	TRBJ2-7	AWSQKQSSYEQY
TRBV6-1	TRBJ1-2	ASRAEDSYGYT
TRBV19	TRBJ1-5	ASSMDLGRINQPQH
TRBV5-1	TRBJ2-5	ASSLRTSGGEETQY
TRBV4-2	TRBJ1-6	ASSQETGSHSPLH
TRBV4-3	TRBJ1-3	ASSQVQGTGNTIY